The 18 T cell receptor beta chains reported below all come from one sample, sequenced in a study of T cell repertoires in cytomegalovirus infection. TCRdb re-analysed the reads in MiXCR, keeping a single row per CDR3 protein. The sample lists 310,000 or so distinct CDR3 sequences, 17% occurring once. Sequencing was carried out using PBMCs. The receptors shown here come from a human donor in good health (CMV status not recorded). Some clones in this sample may be carry-over from other donors' samples.

V gene TRBV12-3 or TRBV12-4 combines with J gene TRBJ1-2; D gene uncertain. CDR3 length: 13 residues. V lost 3 bases, J lost 3 bases, and 8 bases lay in between. CDR3 loop: CASSFSGYYGYTF. The CDR3 DNA sequence: TGTGCCAGCAGTTTCTCCGGTTACTATGGCTACACCTTC.

This clonotype was detected many times. The V and J genes are TRBV6-1 and TRBJ1-1; tentative D call: TRBD1 (6 bases). V lost 2 bases to trimming and J lost 4 bases, with 14 bases between them. This CDR3 has 15 residues. Looked up from germline, CDR1 is MNHNS and CDR2 is SASEGT. DNA for the CDR3: TGTGCCAGCAGTGAATTTCCTGGGGGCTCCACTGAAGCTTTCTTT. Its protein is CASSEFPGGSTEAFF.

This chain joins TRBV3-1 and TRBJ1-1, with D possibly matching TRBD1 (5 bases). Trimming shortened V by 5 bases and J by 7 bases, and 20 bases separated the two germline ends. Germline loops: CDR1 LGHDT, CDR2 YNNKEL (reference sequence). The CDR3 sequence is 15 residues long. The CDR3 reads CASSKPQGRNDEAFF. The DNA of the CDR3 is TGTGCCAGCAGCAAACCCCAGGGACGCAATGATGAAGCTTTCTTT.

V usage is TRBV5-1 and J usage is TRBJ1-1; tentative D call: TRBD1 (5 bases). The length of the CDR3 is 16 residues. CDR1 and CDR2 (germline): SGHRS, YFSETQ. Trimming pared 4 bases from V and 6 bases from J, leaving 22 bases between. The CDR3 DNA sequence: TGCGCCAGCAGCCCATCCGGGACTCCGGCGGTCCCTGAAGCTTTCTTT. Translating it yields CASSPSGTPAVPEAFF.

This clonotype was picked up a small number of times. V usage is TRBV7-2 and J usage is TRBJ2-7; weak D call: TRBD1 (6 bases). Trimming stripped 2 bases from V and 3 bases from J, with 17 bases between. This CDR3 has 16 amino acids. The germline V gene has CDR1 SGHTA and CDR2 FQGNSA. CDR3 in DNA: TGTGCCAGCAGCTTATTGGTTTCGGACAGCGTCTACGAGCAGTACTTC. It encodes CASSLLVSDSVYEQYF.

The CDR3: CATSGSRTSGGGRTDTQYF. The CDR3 DNA reads TGTGCCACCAGTGGCTCAAGGACTAGCGGGGGGGGCCGCACAGATACGCAGTATTTT. The chain couples TRBV24-1 to TRBJ2-3; 15 nucleotides line up with TRBD2. The CDR3 is 19 amino acids. CDR1 is KGHDR and CDR2 is SFDVKD in the germline V gene. V was clipped by 5 bases and J by 1 base; unmatched bases: 9.

The V gene is TRBV3-1, the J gene TRBJ1-6, with D unclear. The CDR3 is 14 residues long. V lost 1 base to trimming and J lost 4 bases, with 5 bases between them. Germline CDR1 reads LGHDT; CDR2 reads YNNKEL (reference sequence). CDR3 residues: CASSQVAYNSPLHF. The CDR3 bases are TGTGCCAGCAGCCAAGTCGCATATAATTCACCCCTCCACTTT.

A few counts support this clonotype. The gene calls are TRBV20-1 and TRBJ1-5; D may be TRBD1 (5 bases). This CDR3 has 13 residues. V shed 3 bases and J shed 0 bases, with 6 bases lying between them. CDR1 and CDR2 (germline): DFQATT, SNEGSKA (reference sequence). This CDR3 reads CSARDTSNQPQHF. The CDR3 DNA reads TGCAGTGCTAGGGACACTAGCAATCAGCCCCAGCATTTT.

This clonotype was seen repeatedly, ten times or more. The CDR3 sequence: CASSLVAGADQPQHF. Written as DNA, the CDR3 is TGTGCCAGCAGCTTAGTTGCAGGGGCGGATCAGCCCCAGCATTTT. The chain combines TRBV7-2 with TRBJ1-5, with a tentative D call TRBD1 (6 bases). The CDR3 spans 15 residues. Per germline, CDR1 SGHTA and CDR2 FQGNSA. Trimming took 1 base from V and 5 from J, leaving 12 bases between them.

This clonotype was counted ten times or more. The rearrangement uses TRBV7-2 and TRBJ2-2, with 7 positions matching TRBD2. The CDR3 extends over 18 amino acids. The germline V gene encodes CDR1 SGHTA and CDR2 FQGNSA. Unmatched junction bases numbered 17, after V lost 5 bases and J lost 5 bases. The chain's CDR3 is CASSQGTLGGQRTGELFF. For the CDR3, the DNA is TGTGCCAGCAGCCAAGGGACTTTGGGAGGGCAAAGGACCGGGGAGCTGTTTTTT.

The chain couples TRBV6-1 to TRBJ1-1; 9 bases agree with TRBD1. Unmatched junction bases numbered 8, after V lost 4 bases and J lost 5 bases. The germline gives CDR1 MNHNS, CDR2 SASEGT. This CDR3 comprises 15 residues. The CDR3 reads CASSAARGQGTEAFF. The DNA for the CDR3 is TGTGCCAGCAGTGCCGCCCGGGGACAGGGAACTGAAGCTTTCTTT.

There are a few counts of this clonotype. The chain links TRBV20-1 to TRBJ2-1; the match to TRBD2 covers 10 bases. The J segment lost 9 bases and the V segment lost 1 base, leaving 12 bases of the junction unmatched. This CDR3 contains 16 residues. Germline V gene lookup returns CDR1 DFQATT and CDR2 SNEGSKA (reference sequence). The CDR3 loop reads CSARVAGGPALGEQFF. The CDR3 nucleotides are TGCAGTGCTAGAGTAGCGGGGGGACCAGCCCTTGGTGAGCAGTTCTTC.

This clonotype was observed at least ten times. J is TRBJ1-4 and V is TRBV9; no definite D call. CDR1 and CDR2 (germline): SGDLS, YYNGEE. This CDR3 has 14 residues. Trimming removed 0 bases at V and 2 bases at J, with 5 bases between. CDR3 sequence: CASSVGGTNEKLFF. CDR3 nucleotides: TGTGCCAGCAGCGTAGGAGGCACTAATGAAAAACTGTTTTTT.

The rearrangement joins TRBV20-1 to TRBJ2-5; 15 bases align to TRBD2. The CDR3 totals 18 residues. V gave up 0 bases and J gave up 5 bases; unmatched junction bases: 10. Per germline, CDR1 DFQATT and CDR2 SNEGSKA (reference sequence). The DNA of the CDR3 is TGCAGTGCTAGAGATATCAGGACTAGCGGGGGGGCCGGGGAGACCCAGTACTTC. It is translated as CSARDIRTSGGAGETQYF.

This clonotype came up a few times. The chain couples TRBV12-3 or TRBV12-4 to TRBJ2-5; D not certain. V lost 3 bases and J lost 3, with 5 bases in between. The CDR3 contains 12 residues. Here the CDR3 reads CASSFLEETQYF. The CDR3, as DNA: TGTGCCAGCAGTTTCCTAGAAGAGACCCAGTACTTC.

The sample holds a few counts of this clonotype. The chain uses TRBV4-3 and TRBJ1-4, with 8 bases matching TRBD1. Germline CDR1 reads LGHNA; CDR2 reads YSLEER. CDR3 length: 15 amino acids. After removal of 4 bases from V and 5 bases from J, the junction contained 6 bases not matched to a gene. Here the CDR3 DNA reads TGCGCCAGCAGCCGCAACAGGGGGGTAAATGAAAAACTGTTTTTT. The encoded protein is CASSRNRGVNEKLFF.

This clonotype has only a few counts. V is TRBV28 and J is TRBJ2-2; 13 bases align to TRBD2. Unmatched junction bases numbered 15, after V lost 7 bases and J lost 4 bases. This CDR3 has 19 amino acids. Germline CDR1 is MDHEN and CDR2 is SYDVKM. CDR3 in amino acids: CASNQRSAGTSGITGELFF. CDR3 coding DNA: TGTGCCAGCAACCAACGGTCCGCCGGGACTAGCGGGATCACCGGGGAGCTGTTTTTT.

This chain uses TRBV4-3 with TRBJ1-2, with 8 bases matching TRBD1. With 4 bases clipped from V and 7 bases from J, the junction kept 11 bases outside the gene matches. The CDR3 length is 15 residues. Germline V lookup: CDR1 LGHNA, CDR2 YSLEER. CDR3 sequence (DNA): TGCGCCAGCAGCCTCCTGCCGGGACAGGCCGGTGGCTACACCTTC. This sequence encodes CASSLLPGQAGGYTF.